This TCR beta chain came from a study of blood T cell repertoires in COVID-19. The data were produced by immunoSEQ multiplex PCR, yet TCRdb's version contains in-frame clones alone and is incomplete. This sample yields hundreds of thousands of clones, of which around 87% are seen a single time; around 2% belongs to the top ten. The trim removed 5 bases at V and 5 bases at J, leaving 7 bases unmatched. The CDR3 has 15 amino acids. CDR1 SGHNT and CDR2 YENEEA come from the germline V gene. Participants reported their clinical history, and cohort assignment relied on those reports. What the recovered Cohort 3 donors had was two negative PCRs, clearance, or symptom resolution.

What was sequenced was PBMCs or T cells enriched from blood (not recorded which). The receptor was derived from a woman under 30 who had recovered from COVID-19. The chain couples TRBV11-3 to TRBJ2-7; 12 nucleotides align to TRBD1. The CDR3 DNA follows: TGTGCCAGCAGCACCGGGGACAGGGGGCTCCACGAGCAGTACTTC. Its protein is CASSTGDRGLHEQYF. Drawing the rest from reference TRBV11-3 and TRBJ2-7, the complete variable domain is EAGVVQSPRYKIIEKKQPVAFWCNPISGHNTLYWYLQNLGQGPELLIRYENEEAVDDSQLPKDRFSAERLKGVDSTLKIQPAELGDSAVYLCASSTGDRGLHEQYFGPGTRLTVT.